These T cell receptor beta chains were read from a single sample in a study of regulatory T cells in long-lasting Graves disease. TCRdb re-derived calls from the multiplex PCR reads in MiXCR, one entry per CDR3 protein. The sample lists roughly 560,000 distinct CDR3 sequences; more than 10% were seen once. These same data were also listed under a study on T cells in Graves' hyperthyroidism and ophthalmopathy.

The starting material was peripheral blood mononuclear cells (PBMCs), obtained at new diagnosis, from a patient treated with antithyroid drugs. These receptors all stem from a woman aged 25 to 39 with Graves disease. The CDR3 runs from the conserved cysteine through the conserved F or W. D genes are given only for firm matches. Clone size appears in some rows only: once, few, many, or a class for an expanded clone.

V gene,D gene,J gene,clone size,CDR3 protein,CDR3 DNA
TRBV20-1,NA,TRBJ2-2,many,CSARGIGTQFAGELFF,TGCAGTGCTAGGGGTATAGGGACTCAATTTGCCGGGGAGCTGTTTTTT
TRBV20-1,TRBD2,TRBJ2-7,NA,CSARDLAGDSYEQYF,TGCAGTGCTAGAGATCTAGCGGGGGATTCCTACGAGCAGTACTTC
TRBV2,NA,TRBJ2-3,many,CAGGFTDTQYF,TGTGCCGGAGGGTTTACAGATACGCAGTATTTT
TRBV4-1,NA,TRBJ2-6,many,CASSQGLTGRRSGANVLTF,TGCGCCAGCAGCCAAGGCTTGACAGGGAGGCGCTCTGGGGCCAACGTCCTGACTTTC
TRBV20-1,NA,TRBJ1-6,many,CSATRTVSSYNSPLHF,TGCAGTGCTACCCGGACAGTTAGCTCCTATAATTCACCCCTCCACTTT
TRBV25-1,NA,TRBJ2-1,NA,CASSVLAAYNEQFF,TGTGCCAGCAGTGTTTTAGCGGCATACAATGAGCAGTTCTTC
TRBV6-4,NA,TRBJ2-6,few,CASSYEGPSSSGANVLTF,TGTGCCAGCAGTTATGAGGGTCCAAGTAGCTCTGGGGCCAACGTCCTGACTTTC
TRBV13,NA,TRBJ2-2,NA,CASSPPMRDGELFF,TGTGCCAGCAGCCCACCAATGAGAGACGGGGAGCTGTTTTTT
TRBV7-8,TRBD2,TRBJ2-6,few,CASSRPSGPPSGANVLTF,TGTGCCAGCAGCCGACCTAGCGGGCCACCTTCTGGGGCCAACGTCCTGACTTTC
TRBV9,TRBD2,TRBJ2-1,many,CASSVALAEGSSSYNEQFF,TGTGCCAGCAGCGTAGCCCTAGCGGAGGGTTCGAGCTCCTACAATGAGCAGTTCTTC
TRBV4-1,NA,TRBJ2-2,few,CASSQGPLAGNTGELFF,TGCGCCAGCAGCCAAGGGCCATTGGCGGGGAACACCGGGGAGCTGTTTTTT
TRBV5-1,TRBD2,TRBJ2-7,few,CASRRSGRDEQYF,TGCGCCAGCAGGAGAAGCGGGAGGGATGAGCAGTACTTC
TRBV4-1,TRBD1,TRBJ1-2,NA,CASSQEARQGFYGYTF,TGCGCCAGCAGCCAAGAGGCCCGACAGGGGTTCTATGGCTACACCTTC
TRBV7-9,NA,TRBJ2-7,few,CASSPPRGYEQYF,TGTGCCAGCAGCCCACCCCGGGGTTACGAGCAGTACTTC
TRBV27,NA,TRBJ2-4,many,CASSLGTTKNIQYF,TGTGCCAGCAGTTTGGGGACAACCAAAAACATTCAGTACTTC
TRBV3-1,NA,TRBJ2-1,many,CASSQVDNEQFF,TGTGCCAGCAGCCAAGTAGACAATGAGCAGTTCTTC
TRBV19,NA,TRBJ1-4,many,CASSTGTDNEKLFF,TGTGCCAGTAGTACCGGGACGGATAATGAAAAACTGTTTTTT
TRBV28,NA,TRBJ2-3,many,CASSSGGASADTQYF,TGTGCCAGCAGTTCGGGCGGGGCTTCCGCAGATACGCAGTATTTT
TRBV7-2,TRBD1,TRBJ2-3,many,CASSLTGTGWGTDTQYF,TGTGCCAGCAGCTTAACCGGGACAGGGTGGGGGACAGATACGCAGTATTTT
TRBV28,NA,TRBJ2-5,many,CASSPEIQGRFGTQYF,TGTGCCAGCAGTCCCGAGATACAGGGAAGGTTTGGGACCCAGTACTTC
TRBV28,NA,TRBJ2-7,many,CASSRAHSSYEQYF,TGTGCCAGCAGTCGGGCACATAGCTCCTACGAGCAGTACTTC
TRBV28,TRBD1,TRBJ1-6,few,CASTNRDSRVLPLHF,TGTGCCAGCACTAACCGGGACAGCCGGGTATTACCCCTCCACTTT
TRBV5-1,TRBD1,TRBJ2-1,many,CASSSPGQRRNEQFF,TGCGCCAGCAGCTCACCGGGACAGCGAAGGAATGAGCAGTTCTTC
TRBV2,NA,TRBJ2-5,few,CASARGLFQETQYF,TGTGCCAGCGCCAGGGGACTATTCCAAGAGACCCAGTACTTC
TRBV7-2,NA,TRBJ2-7,NA,CASSPDRLYEQYF,TGTGCCAGCAGCCCTGACAGGTTATACGAGCAGTACTTC
TRBV10-1,NA,TRBJ1-3,many,CASSESGGSGNTIYF,TGCGCCAGCAGTGAGTCGGGCGGCTCTGGAAACACCATATATTTT
TRBV10-3,TRBD1,TRBJ1-5,many,CAISRTGNPDQPQHF,TGTGCCATCAGTCGGACAGGGAATCCGGATCAGCCCCAGCATTTT
TRBV9,NA,TRBJ2-2,NA,CASRGQGTGELFF,TGTGCCAGCAGGGGGCAGGGGACCGGGGAGCTGTTTTTT
TRBV6-5,TRBD2,TRBJ2-1,many,CASSYGPPAGLGNEQFF,TGTGCCAGCAGTTACGGGCCTCCAGCGGGGCTTGGGAATGAGCAGTTCTTC
TRBV5-1,TRBD2,TRBJ2-7,few,CASSSGTSASIYEQYF,TGCGCCAGCAGCTCCGGGACTAGCGCTTCTATTTACGAGCAGTACTTC
TRBV11-3,TRBD2,TRBJ2-7,many,CASSRSETSGTREQYF,TGTGCCAGCAGCCGCTCCGAGACTAGCGGGACTCGCGAGCAGTACTTC
TRBV6-2/TRBV6-3,TRBD2,TRBJ2-7,NA,CTSSSLWSSGRAAYEQYF,TGTACCAGCAGTTCGCTTTGGTCTAGCGGGAGGGCCGCCTACGAGCAGTACTTC
TRBV13,NA,TRBJ2-1,NA,CASSLLGVGALRIDEQFF,TGTGCCAGCAGCTTACTGGGAGTGGGGGCTCTTCGGATCGATGAGCAGTTCTTC
TRBV13,NA,TRBJ2-3,many,CASSLNRVSTDTQYF,TGTGCCAGCAGCTTAAACAGGGTCAGCACAGATACGCAGTATTTT
TRBV29-1,TRBD2,TRBJ2-3,many,CSVDGTSGRAGVSDTQYF,TGCAGCGTCGATGGGACTAGCGGGAGGGCCGGGGTTTCAGATACGCAGTATTTT
TRBV29-1,TRBD1,TRBJ2-1,many,CSVEERGFRGNEQFF,TGCAGCGTTGAGGAGAGGGGGTTCAGGGGGAATGAGCAGTTCTTC
TRBV4-1,TRBD1,TRBJ1-5,many,CASSPRDSDQPQHF,TGCGCCAGCAGCCCCCGGGACAGTGATCAGCCCCAGCATTTT
TRBV3-1,TRBD1,TRBJ1-1,many,CASSQVQGAEAFF,TGTGCCAGCAGCCAAGTACAGGGGGCTGAAGCTTTCTTT
TRBV7-9,TRBD1,TRBJ2-7,many,CASSLEGTGVYEQYF,TGTGCCAGCAGCTTAGAAGGGACAGGGGTCTACGAGCAGTACTTC
TRBV10-1,TRBD1,TRBJ2-1,few,CASSEYGTGTHNEQFF,TGCGCCAGCAGTGAGTACGGGACAGGGACCCACAATGAGCAGTTCTTC
TRBV3-1,NA,TRBJ1-5,NA,CASSQDKGLGNQPQHF,TGTGCCAGCAGCCAAGATAAGGGTCTTGGCAATCAGCCCCAGCATTTT
TRBV6-1,TRBD1,TRBJ2-1,NA,CASSTTRAGGYNEQFF,TGTGCCAGCAGTACCACTCGGGCAGGGGGCTACAATGAGCAGTTCTTC
TRBV6-2/TRBV6-3,TRBD1,TRBJ1-6,many,CASSYSRTGGNNSPLHF,TGTGCCAGCAGTTACAGTCGGACAGGGGGCAATAATTCACCCCTCCACTTT
TRBV13,TRBD2,TRBJ2-1,NA,CASSLEAGVGFHEQFF,TGTGCCAGCAGCTTAGAGGCGGGAGTGGGGTTCCATGAGCAGTTCTTC
TRBV19,NA,TRBJ2-5,few,CASSTPGLAETQYF,TGTGCCAGTAGTACGCCCGGACTTGCAGAGACCCAGTACTTC
TRBV29-1,TRBD2,TRBJ2-3,few,CSVEVESGMGTDTQYF,TGCAGCGTTGAAGTGGAAAGCGGGATGGGCACAGATACGCAGTATTTT
TRBV5-8,NA,TRBJ1-2,many,CASSPTFRGYTF,TGTGCCAGCAGTCCGACCTTCCGTGGCTACACCTTC
TRBV2,NA,TRBJ2-7,many,CASSELGRRGEQYF,TGTGCCAGCAGTGAACTCGGGAGAAGGGGCGAGCAGTACTTC
TRBV6-2/TRBV6-3,NA,TRBJ2-5,many,CASSSARKPQETQYF,TGTGCCAGCAGTTCCGCCCGGAAGCCCCAAGAGACCCAGTACTTC
TRBV7-8,NA,TRBJ2-1,NA,CASSLVMENEQFF,TGTGCCAGCAGCTTAGTAATGGAGAATGAGCAGTTCTTC
TRBV24-1,NA,TRBJ2-1,NA,CATSDPHGREYEQFF,TGTGCCACCAGTGACCCCCACGGGCGAGAGTATGAGCAGTTCTTC
TRBV5-1,NA,TRBJ1-2,NA,CASSLERVTKGYTF,TGCGCCAGCAGCTTGGAGAGGGTTACTAAAGGCTACACCTTC
TRBV7-9,TRBD2,TRBJ2-2,NA,CASSISPLAGTGELFF,TGTGCCAGCAGCATCAGCCCTCTAGCGGGCACCGGGGAGCTGTTTTTT
TRBV9,NA,TRBJ2-3,many,CASSVGGRASEVDTQYF,TGTGCCAGCAGCGTGGGCGGACGAGCTTCAGAGGTAGATACGCAGTATTTT
TRBV15,TRBD2,TRBJ2-5,few,CATSRVGTTLGETQYF,TGTGCCACCAGCAGAGTTGGGACTACCTTAGGGGAGACCCAGTACTTC
TRBV12-3/TRBV12-4,NA,TRBJ1-2,many,CASRSSPGRRDGYTF,TGTGCCAGCAGATCTTCGCCGGGACGACGAGATGGCTACACCTTC
TRBV19,TRBD2,TRBJ2-1,NA,CASSRWTSGRSDEQFF,TGTGCCAGTAGTAGGTGGACTAGCGGCCGGTCCGATGAGCAGTTCTTC
TRBV27,TRBD1,TRBJ2-2,many,CASSGTGDSGELFF,TGTGCCAGCAGTGGGACAGGGGATTCCGGGGAGCTGTTTTTT
TRBV12-3/TRBV12-4,TRBD1,TRBJ1-5,few,CASSITDRGNQPQHF,TGTGCCAGCAGTATAACGGACAGGGGCAATCAGCCCCAGCATTTT
TRBV7-2,NA,TRBJ2-7,few,CASSLLLSRNEQYF,TGTGCCAGCAGCTTATTACTATCCAGGAACGAGCAGTACTTC